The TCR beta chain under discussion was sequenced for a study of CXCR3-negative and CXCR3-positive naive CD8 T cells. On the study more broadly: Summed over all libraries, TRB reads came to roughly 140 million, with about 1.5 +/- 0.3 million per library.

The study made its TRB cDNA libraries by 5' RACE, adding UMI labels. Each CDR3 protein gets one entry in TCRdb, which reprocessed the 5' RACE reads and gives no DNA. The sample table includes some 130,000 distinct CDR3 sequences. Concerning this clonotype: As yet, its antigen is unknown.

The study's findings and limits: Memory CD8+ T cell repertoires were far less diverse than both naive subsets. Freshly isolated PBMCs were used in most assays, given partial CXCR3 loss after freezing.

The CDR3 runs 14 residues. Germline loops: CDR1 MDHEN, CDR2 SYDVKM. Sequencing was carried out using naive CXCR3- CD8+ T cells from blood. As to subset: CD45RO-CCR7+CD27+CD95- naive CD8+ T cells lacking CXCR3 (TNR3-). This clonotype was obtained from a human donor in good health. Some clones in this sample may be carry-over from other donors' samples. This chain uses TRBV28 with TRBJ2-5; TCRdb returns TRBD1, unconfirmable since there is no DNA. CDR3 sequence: CASSLFRGQETQYF.